The sequence of this TCR beta chain was determined in a study of cytomegalovirus exposure and HLA in healthy donors. Study as a whole: A subsequent analysis stated that the approximately 120 validation repertoires were run on the same platform as the roughly 670 first-cohort repertoires.

Study results and caveats: In the approximately 130 validation repertoires, approximately 94% of cluster scores exceeded 0, per a later analysis. Cytomegalovirus association was listed for 164 TCR beta chains. Cytomegalovirus status was reportedly diagnosed by the classifier with high sensitivity and specificity.

TCRdb's copy holds only in-frame clones and misses some; the assay was immunoSEQ multiplex PCR. The table lists about 160,000 clones, 75% to 90% of them singletons, with 2% to 2.5% in the top ten. On this clone itself: Its specificity is unknown.

The V end lost 4 bases, the J end lost 4 bases, and 10 bases lay between the germline ends. From germline, CDR1 is SGHDN and CDR2 FVKESK. The CDR3 loop spans 13 amino acids. The chain uses TRBV14 and TRBJ1-1, with D maybe TRBD1 (5 bases). The TCR sequence derives from a woman between 18 and 29 years old in good health and CMV-seronegative. The source material was PBMCs. CDR3 amino acids: CASSRGRSTEAFF. The DNA for the CDR3 is TGTGCCAGCAGCCGGGGGAGGAGCACTGAAGCTTTCTTT.